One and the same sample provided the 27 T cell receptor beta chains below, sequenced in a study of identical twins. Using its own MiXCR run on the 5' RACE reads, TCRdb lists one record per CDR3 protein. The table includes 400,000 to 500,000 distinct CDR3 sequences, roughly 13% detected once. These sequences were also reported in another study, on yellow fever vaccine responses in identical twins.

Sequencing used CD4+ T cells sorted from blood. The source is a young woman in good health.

CDR3 DNA: TGTGCCAGCAGCTTTAACGATAACTACGAGCAGTACTTC. Encoded protein: CASSFNDNYEQYF. The chain is built from TRBV11-1 and TRBJ2-7; no firm D call. V lost 3 bases to trimming and J lost 3 bases, with 9 bases between them. This CDR3 is 13 amino acids long. Germline CDR1 reads SGHAT; CDR2 reads FQDESV (reference sequence).

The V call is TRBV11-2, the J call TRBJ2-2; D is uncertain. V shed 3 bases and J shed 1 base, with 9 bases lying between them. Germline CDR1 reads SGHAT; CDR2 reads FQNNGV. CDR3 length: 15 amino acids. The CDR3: CASSLTLWNTGELFF. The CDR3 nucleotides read TGTGCCAGCAGCTTGACTCTTTGGAACACCGGGGAGCTGTTTTTT.

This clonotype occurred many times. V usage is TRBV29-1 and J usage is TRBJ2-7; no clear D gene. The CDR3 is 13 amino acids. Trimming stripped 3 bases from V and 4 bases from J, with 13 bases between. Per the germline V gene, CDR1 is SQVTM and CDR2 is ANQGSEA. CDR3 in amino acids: CSVELGGRYEQYF. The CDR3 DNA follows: TGCAGCGTTGAGTTAGGCGGCAGGTACGAGCAGTACTTC.

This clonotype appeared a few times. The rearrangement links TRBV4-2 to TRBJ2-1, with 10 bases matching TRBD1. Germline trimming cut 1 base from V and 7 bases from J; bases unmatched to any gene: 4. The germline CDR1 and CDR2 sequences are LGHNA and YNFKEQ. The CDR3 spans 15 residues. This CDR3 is CASSQGDRGGNEQFF. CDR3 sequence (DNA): TGTGCCAGCAGCCAAGGGGACAGGGGAGGGAATGAGCAGTTCTTC.

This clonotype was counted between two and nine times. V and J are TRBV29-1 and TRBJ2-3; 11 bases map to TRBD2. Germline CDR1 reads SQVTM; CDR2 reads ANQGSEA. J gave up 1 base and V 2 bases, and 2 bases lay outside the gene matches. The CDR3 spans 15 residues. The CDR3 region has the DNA TGCAGCGTTGAATTGGGACTAGCGGGCACAGATACGCAGTATTTT. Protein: CSVELGLAGTDTQYF.

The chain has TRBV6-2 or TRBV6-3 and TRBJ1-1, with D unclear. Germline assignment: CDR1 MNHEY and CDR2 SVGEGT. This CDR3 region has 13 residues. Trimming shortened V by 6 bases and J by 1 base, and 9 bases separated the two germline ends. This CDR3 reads CASRGIWNTEAFF. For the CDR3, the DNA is TGTGCCAGCAGAGGGATCTGGAACACTGAAGCTTTCTTT.

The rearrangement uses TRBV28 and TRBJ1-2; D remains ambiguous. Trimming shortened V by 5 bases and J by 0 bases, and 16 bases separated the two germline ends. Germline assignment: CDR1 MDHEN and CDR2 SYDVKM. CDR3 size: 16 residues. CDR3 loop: CASSETAQPSNYGYTF. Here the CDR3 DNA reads TGTGCCAGCAGTGAAACAGCCCAGCCTTCTAACTATGGCTACACCTTC.

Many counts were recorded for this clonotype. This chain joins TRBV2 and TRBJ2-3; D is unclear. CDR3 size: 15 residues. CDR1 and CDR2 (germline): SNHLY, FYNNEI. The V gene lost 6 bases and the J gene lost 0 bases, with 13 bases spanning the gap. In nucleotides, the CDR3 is TGTGCCAGCAGCGATAGTACACCTAGCACAGATACGCAGTATTTT. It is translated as CASSDSTPSTDTQYF. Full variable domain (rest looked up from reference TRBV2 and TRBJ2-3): EPEVTQTPSHQVTQMGQEVILRCVPISNHLYFYWYRQILGQKVEFLVSFYNNEISEKSEIFDDQFSVERPDGSNFTLKIRSTKLEDSAMYFCASSDSTPSTDTQYFGPGTRLTVL.

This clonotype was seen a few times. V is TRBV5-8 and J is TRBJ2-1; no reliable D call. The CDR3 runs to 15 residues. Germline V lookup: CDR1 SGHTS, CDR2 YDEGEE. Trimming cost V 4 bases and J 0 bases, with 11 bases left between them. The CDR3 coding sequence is TGTGCCAGCAGCAAAGGCACCAGCTCCTACAATGAGCAGTTCTTC. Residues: CASSKGTSSYNEQFF.

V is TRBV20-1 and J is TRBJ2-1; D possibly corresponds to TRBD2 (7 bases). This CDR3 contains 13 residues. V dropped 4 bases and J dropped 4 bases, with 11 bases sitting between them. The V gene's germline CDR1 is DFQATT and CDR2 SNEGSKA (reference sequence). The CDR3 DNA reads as TGCAGTGCTACTAGGGGGGGATACAATGAGCAGTTCTTC. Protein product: CSATRGGYNEQFF.

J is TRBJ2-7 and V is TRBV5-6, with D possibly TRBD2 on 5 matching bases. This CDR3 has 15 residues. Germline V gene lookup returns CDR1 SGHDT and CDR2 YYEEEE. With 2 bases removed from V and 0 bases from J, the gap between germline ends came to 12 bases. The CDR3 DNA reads TGTGCCAGCAGCTTTCGGACTGTTAGCTCCTACGAGCAGTACTTC. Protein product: CASSFRTVSSYEQYF.

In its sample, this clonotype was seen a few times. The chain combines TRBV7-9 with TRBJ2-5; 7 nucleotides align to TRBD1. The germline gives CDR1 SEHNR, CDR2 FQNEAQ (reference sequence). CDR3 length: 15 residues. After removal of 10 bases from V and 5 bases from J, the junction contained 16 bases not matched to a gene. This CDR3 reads CATPRDRLLWETQYF. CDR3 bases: TGTGCCACCCCCCGGGACAGATTGTTGTGGGAGACCCAGTACTTC.

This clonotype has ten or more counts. DNA for the CDR3: TGCAGCGTTGAAGTCAGAAATAACTATGGCTACACCTTC. It encodes CSVEVRNNYGYTF. The chain links TRBV29-1 to TRBJ1-2; D gene unclear. The CDR3 is 13 residues long. CDR1 and CDR2 from the germline V gene are SQVTM and ANQGSEA. Trimming took 1 base from V and 1 from J, leaving 7 bases between them.

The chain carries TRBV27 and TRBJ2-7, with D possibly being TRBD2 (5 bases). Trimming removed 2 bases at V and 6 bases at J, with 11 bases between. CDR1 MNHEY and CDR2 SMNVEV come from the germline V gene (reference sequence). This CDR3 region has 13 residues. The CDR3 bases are TGTGCCAGCAGTTTAATAGGACTCGGCGAGCAGTACTTC. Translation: CASSLIGLGEQYF.

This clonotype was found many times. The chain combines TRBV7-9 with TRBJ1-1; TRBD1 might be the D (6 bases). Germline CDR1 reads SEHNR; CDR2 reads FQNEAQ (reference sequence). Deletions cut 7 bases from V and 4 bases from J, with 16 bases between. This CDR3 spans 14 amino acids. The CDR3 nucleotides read TGTGCCAGCAACTTGAGGGGGGAGAGCACTGAAGCTTTCTTT. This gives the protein CASNLRGESTEAFF.

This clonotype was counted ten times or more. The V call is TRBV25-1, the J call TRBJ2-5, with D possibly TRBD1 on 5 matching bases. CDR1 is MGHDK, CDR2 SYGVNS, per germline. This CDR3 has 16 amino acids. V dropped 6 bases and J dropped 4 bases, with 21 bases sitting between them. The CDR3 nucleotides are TGTGCCAGCAGCTTCCAGAGGCCAGGGAATACAGAGACCCAGTACTTC. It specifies CASSFQRPGNTETQYF.

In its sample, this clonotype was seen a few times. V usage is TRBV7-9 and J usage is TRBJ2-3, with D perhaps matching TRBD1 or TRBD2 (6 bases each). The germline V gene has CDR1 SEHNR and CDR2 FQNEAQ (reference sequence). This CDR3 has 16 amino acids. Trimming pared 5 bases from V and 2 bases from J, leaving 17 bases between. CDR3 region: CASSRGGAGLTDTQYF. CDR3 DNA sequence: TGTGCCAGCAGCCGAGGGGGAGCGGGCCTCACAGATACGCAGTATTTT.

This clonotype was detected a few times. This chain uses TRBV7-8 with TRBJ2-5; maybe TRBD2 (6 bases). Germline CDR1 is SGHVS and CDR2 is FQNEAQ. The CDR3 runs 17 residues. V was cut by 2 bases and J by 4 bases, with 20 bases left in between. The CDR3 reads CASSLTLQGGDRETQYF. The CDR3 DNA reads TGTGCCAGCAGCTTAACATTGCAGGGCGGGGATAGAGAGACCCAGTACTTC. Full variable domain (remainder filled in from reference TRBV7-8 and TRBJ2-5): GAGVSQSPRYKVAKRGQDVALRCDPISGHVSLFWYQQALGQGPEFLTYFQNEAQLDKSGLPSDRFFAERPEGSVSTLKIQRTQQEDSAVYLCASSLTLQGGDRETQYFGPGTRLLVL.

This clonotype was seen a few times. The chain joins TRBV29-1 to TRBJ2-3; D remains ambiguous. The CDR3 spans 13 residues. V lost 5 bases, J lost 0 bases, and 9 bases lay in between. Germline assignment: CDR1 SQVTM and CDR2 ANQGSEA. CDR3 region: CSVPRASTDTQYF. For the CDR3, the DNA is TGCAGCGTTCCACGGGCTAGCACAGATACGCAGTATTTT.

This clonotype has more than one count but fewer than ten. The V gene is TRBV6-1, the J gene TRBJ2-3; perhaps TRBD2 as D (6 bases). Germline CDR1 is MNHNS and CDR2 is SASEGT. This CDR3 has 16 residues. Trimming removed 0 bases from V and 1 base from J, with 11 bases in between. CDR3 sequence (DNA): TGTGCCAGCAGTGAAGCCCGGGGGACCCGCACAGATACGCAGTATTTT. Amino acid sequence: CASSEARGTRTDTQYF.

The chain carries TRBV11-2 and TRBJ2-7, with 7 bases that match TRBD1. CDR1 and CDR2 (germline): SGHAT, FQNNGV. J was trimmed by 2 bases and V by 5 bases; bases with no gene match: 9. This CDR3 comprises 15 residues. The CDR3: CASSQGQVLAYEQYF. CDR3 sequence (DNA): TGTGCCAGCAGCCAAGGACAGGTTCTCGCCTACGAGCAGTACTTC.

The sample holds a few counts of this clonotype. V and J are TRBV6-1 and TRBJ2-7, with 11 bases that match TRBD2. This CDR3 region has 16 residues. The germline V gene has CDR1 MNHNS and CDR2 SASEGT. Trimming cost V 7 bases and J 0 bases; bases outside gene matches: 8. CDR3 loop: CASKLAGGRSSYEQYF. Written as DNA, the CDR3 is TGTGCCAGCAAGCTAGCGGGAGGAAGGAGCTCCTACGAGCAGTACTTC.

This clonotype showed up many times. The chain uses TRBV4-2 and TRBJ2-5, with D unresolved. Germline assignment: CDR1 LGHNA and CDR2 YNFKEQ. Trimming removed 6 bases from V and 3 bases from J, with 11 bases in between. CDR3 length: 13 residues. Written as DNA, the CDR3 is TGTGCCAGCAGTGTGGGAAGAGAAGAGACCCAGTACTTC. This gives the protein CASSVGREETQYF.

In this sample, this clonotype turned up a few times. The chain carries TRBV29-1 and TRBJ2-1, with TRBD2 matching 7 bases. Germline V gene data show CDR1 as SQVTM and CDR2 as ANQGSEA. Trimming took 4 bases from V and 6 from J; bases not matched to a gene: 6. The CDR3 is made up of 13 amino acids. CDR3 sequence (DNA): TGCAGCGTTGGGCTAGCGGTGGGCAATGAGCAGTTCTTC. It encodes CSVGLAVGNEQFF.

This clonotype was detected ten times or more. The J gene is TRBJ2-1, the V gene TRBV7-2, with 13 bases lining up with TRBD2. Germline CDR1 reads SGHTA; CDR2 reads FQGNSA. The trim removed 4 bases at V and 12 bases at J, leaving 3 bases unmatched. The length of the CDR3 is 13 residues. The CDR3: CASSSGLAGWQFF. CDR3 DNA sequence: TGTGCCAGCAGCTCGGGACTAGCGGGGTGGCAGTTCTTC.

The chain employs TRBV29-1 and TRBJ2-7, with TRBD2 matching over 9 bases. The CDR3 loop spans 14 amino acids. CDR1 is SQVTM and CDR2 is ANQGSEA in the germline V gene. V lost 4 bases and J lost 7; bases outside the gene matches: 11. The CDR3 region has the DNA TGCAGCGTTGTGGCCCCGGGACTAGCACCGGAGCAGTACTTC. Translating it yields CSVVAPGLAPEQYF.

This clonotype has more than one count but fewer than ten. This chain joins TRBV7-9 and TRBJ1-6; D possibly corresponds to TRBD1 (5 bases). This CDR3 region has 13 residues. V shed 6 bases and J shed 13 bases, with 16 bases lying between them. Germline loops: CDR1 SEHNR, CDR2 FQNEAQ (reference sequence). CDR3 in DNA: TGTGCCAGCAGGACAGACTTTAGGTCCCCCCTCCACTTT. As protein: CASRTDFRSPLHF.